These 5 T cell receptor beta chains originate from one sample sequenced in a study of T cells in Graves' hyperthyroidism and ophthalmopathy. Authors of the study amplified TCR beta CDR3 regions from RNA transcripts. HTBI primers were the set used in a first-round RT-PCR of the TCR CDR3. In TCRdb, the multiplex PCR reads were re-called with MiXCR into one record per CDR3 protein. Here the sample spans about 180,000 distinct CDR3 sequences, over 8% being singletons. The source material was blood. These receptors came from a woman aged 18 to 35 with Graves' hyperthyroidism that later progressed to Graves' ophthalmopathy.

This clonotype has ten or more counts. The chain combines TRBV12-3 or TRBV12-4 with TRBJ1-1; D ambiguous. CDR3 length: 12 residues. The V end lost 7 bases, the J end lost 9 bases, and 15 bases lay between the germline ends. CDR3 residues: CASTPLGFQAFF. The DNA of the CDR3 is TGTGCCAGCACCCCTTTGGGGTTTCAAGCTTTCTTT.

This clonotype appeared many times. The J gene is TRBJ1-1, the V gene TRBV7-8; TRBD1 matches 8 bases. Germline V gene data show CDR1 as SGHVS and CDR2 as FQNEAQ. The CDR3 consists of 14 residues. The trim removed 5 bases at V and 4 bases at J, leaving 6 bases unmatched. This CDR3 is CASSQDRVVTEAFF. The CDR3 nucleotides are TGTGCCAGCAGCCAGGACAGGGTGGTCACTGAAGCTTTCTTT. The full variable domain, its missing parts supplied by reference TRBV7-8 and TRBJ1-1, is GAGVSQSPRYKVAKRGQDVALRCDPISGHVSLFWYQQALGQGPEFLTYFQNEAQLDKSGLPSDRFFAERPEGSVSTLKIQRTQQEDSAVYLCASSQDRVVTEAFFGQGTRLTVV.

This clonotype was observed many times. The chain uses TRBV12-3 or TRBV12-4 and TRBJ2-1; 7 bases fit TRBD2. V lost 2 bases to trimming and J lost 7 bases; unmatched junction nucleotides: 11. The CDR3 extends over 16 amino acids. CDR3 bases: TGTGCCAGCAGTTTAAATCGCGGGAGCCTTCAAAATGAGCAGTTCTTC. Its protein product is CASSLNRGSLQNEQFF.

This clonotype came up many times. The CDR3 coding sequence is TGTGCCAGCAGCTTAGGGAGTAGCGGGGCAGATACGCAGTATTTT. Amino acid sequence: CASSLGSSGADTQYF. V is TRBV7-2 and J is TRBJ2-3; 8 bases agree with TRBD2. This CDR3 is built from 15 residues. Germline-derived CDR1 and CDR2 are SGHTA and FQGNSA. V shed 1 base, J shed 4 bases, and the junction held 4 bases outside the gene matches. Variable domain in full (rest from reference TRBV7-2 and TRBJ2-3): GAGVSQSPSNKVTEKGKDVELRCDPISGHTALYWYRQSLGQGLEFLIYFQGNSAPDKSGLPSDRFSAERTGGSVSTLTIQRTQQEDSAVYLCASSLGSSGADTQYFGPGTRLTVL.

This clonotype was counted at least ten times. J is TRBJ1-5 and V is TRBV20-1; 8 bases fit TRBD1. Germline CDR1 and CDR2: DFQATT and SNEGSKA (reference sequence). V dropped 0 bases and J dropped 6; count of bases not matched to a gene: 4. The CDR3 length is 14 residues. CDR3 sequence: CSAREQGASQPQHF. The CDR3 nucleotides are TGCAGTGCTAGAGAGCAGGGGGCAAGTCAGCCCCAGCATTTT.